This entry lists 22 T cell receptor beta chains sequenced from one sample in a study of beta chain features in type 1 diabetes. Sequencing targeted expressed TCRB transcripts, as all isolated RNA had been reverse transcribed. Generated by immunoSEQ multiplex PCR, the TCRdb table keeps only in-frame clones and is missing some. The sample contains more than 150,000 clones, 7.5% to 10% of which appear only once. Sample: central memory CD4+ T cells from blood. Every receptor here comes from a woman aged 18-29 years in good health.

This clone was detected a few times. The chain has TRBV4-1 and TRBJ2-5; 10 nucleotides match TRBD1. V lost 8 bases, J lost 2 bases, and 14 bases stayed unmatched. Germline CDR1 is MGHRA and CDR2 is YSYEKL. The CDR3 has 17 amino acids. CDR3 sequence: CASAQPRTGGRQETQYF. The CDR3 nucleotides are TGCGCCAGCGCTCAACCCCGGACAGGGGGAAGGCAAGAGACCCAGTACTTC.

This clone was found a few times. This chain joins TRBV9 and TRBJ2-3; TRBD2 matches at 12 bases. The junction had 6 bases not matched to a gene; V was cut back by 0 bases and J by 1 base. Germline-derived CDR1 and CDR2 are SGDLS and YYNGEE. This CDR3 comprises 18 residues. The CDR3 is CASSVGLAGGQGTDTQYF. CDR3 in DNA: TGTGCCAGCAGCGTAGGTCTAGCGGGGGGGCAAGGCACAGATACGCAGTATTTT.

The rearrangement links TRBV18 to TRBJ2-5; 9 nucleotides match TRBD1. Germline-derived CDR1 and CDR2 are KGHSH and LQKENI. This CDR3 contains 16 residues. Unmatched junction bases numbered 8, after V lost 3 bases and J lost 3 bases. CDR3 residues: CASSPRDRTGEETQYF. Written as DNA, the CDR3 is TGTGCCAGCTCACCGCGGGATCGGACAGGGGAAGAGACCCAGTACTTC.

The chain carries TRBV18 and TRBJ1-1, with D possibly being TRBD1 (6 bases). The length of the CDR3 is 14 residues. Germline V CDR1 and CDR2: KGHSH, LQKENI. V was trimmed by 1 base and J by 8 bases, leaving 14 bases between them. The CDR3 loop is CASSPLKGVREAFF. In DNA, the CDR3 is TGTGCCAGCTCACCACTTAAGGGGGTTAGGGAAGCTTTCTTT.

CDR3 bases: TGTGCCAGCGCGCCCCAGGGGTTGGCGGACACAGATACGCAGTATTTT. It encodes CASAPQGLADTDTQYF. This chain connects TRBV25-1 to TRBJ2-3; D is perhaps TRBD1 (6 bases). Trimming took off 8 bases at V and 2 bases at J, with 20 bases between the two ends. This CDR3 contains 16 residues. Germline loops: CDR1 MGHDK, CDR2 SYGVNS.

The rearrangement uses TRBV20-1 and TRBJ2-5; D gene ambiguous. In germline, CDR1 is DFQATT, CDR2 SNEGSKA (reference sequence). The CDR3 has 10 amino acids. V dropped 6 bases and J dropped 2 bases, with 4 bases sitting between them. The CDR3 coding sequence is TGCAGTGCCGAGCAAGAGACCCAGTACTTC. Translating it yields CSAEQETQYF.

CDR3 protein: CASSYRQRAKDTQYF. The CDR3 DNA is TGTGCCAGCAGTTATCGCCAGCGGGCTAAGGATACGCAGTATTTT. V usage is TRBV6-6 and J usage is TRBJ2-3, with D possibly matching TRBD2 (6 bases). V was shortened by 3 bases and J by 6 bases, with 16 bases between the two germline ends. CDR1 is MNHNY, CDR2 SVGAGI, per germline (reference sequence). The CDR3 totals 15 residues.

The V gene is TRBV30, the J gene TRBJ2-3, with D maybe TRBD1 (6 bases). CDR1 and CDR2 from the germline V gene are GTSNPN and SVGIG (reference sequence). V was pared by 0 bases and J by 3 bases, with 7 bases between. The CDR3 has 13 amino acids. This CDR3 reads CAWSVQGTDTQYF. CDR3 coding DNA: TGTGCCTGGAGTGTACAGGGAACAGATACGCAGTATTTT.

In its sample, this clone was seen a few times. V is TRBV7-8 and J is TRBJ2-1; weak D call: TRBD2 (5 bases). The germline V gene encodes CDR1 SGHVS and CDR2 FQNEAQ. V gave up 3 bases and J gave up 5 bases, with 14 bases separating them. The CDR3 is made up of 15 amino acids. CDR3 bases: TGTGCCAGCAGCTTTAGAGAGGGCAGGAACAATGAGCAGTTCTTC. Translating it yields CASSFREGRNNEQFF.

This clone was counted a few times. The gene calls are TRBV29-1 and TRBJ2-3; 7 bases are shared with TRBD2. J was trimmed by 5 bases and V by 5 bases; bases with no gene match: 13. The germline V gene has CDR1 SQVTM and CDR2 ANQGSEA. CDR3 length: 15 amino acids. CDR3 sequence: CSVIEGRGTQDTQYF. Written as DNA, the CDR3 is TGCAGCGTTATAGAGGGGCGGGGGACCCAAGATACGCAGTATTTT.

This clone was seen only a few times. V is TRBV20-1 and J is TRBJ2-7; possibly TRBD2 for D (6 bases). This CDR3 contains 11 residues. From germline, CDR1 is DFQATT and CDR2 SNEGSKA (reference sequence). CDR3 region: CSGGTPYEQYF. In DNA form, the CDR3 reads TGCAGCGGCGGGACGCCTTACGAGCAGTACTTC.

J is TRBJ1-2 and V is TRBV15; D might be TRBD1 (6 bases). Germline loops: CDR1 LNHNV, CDR2 YYDKDF (reference sequence). Trimming pared 0 bases from V and 7 bases from J, leaving 12 bases between. CDR3 length: 14 residues. CDR3 sequence reads: CATSREGGGAGYTF. The CDR3 DNA reads as TGTGCCACCAGCAGAGAAGGGGGGGGTGCTGGCTACACCTTC.

The table lists this clone with a few counts. A junction boundary mismatches the germline segment, possibly from a read error. The chain joins TRBV2 to TRBJ2-2; 10 positions match TRBD2. Per the germline V gene, CDR1 is SNHLY and CDR2 is FYNNEI. The CDR3 has 15 amino acids. CDR3 amino acids: CASSEGLAETGELFF. The CDR3 DNA reads TGTGCCAGCAGCGAAGGACTAGCGGAAACCGGGGAGCTGTTTTTT.

This chain connects TRBV29-1 to TRBJ1-2, with TRBD1 as a possible D gene (6 bases). Germline values: CDR1 SQVTM, CDR2 ANQGSEA. Trimming cost V 2 bases and J 3 bases, with 13 bases left between them. The CDR3 is 14 residues long. The CDR3 region is CSVERWAGDYGYTF. In DNA, the CDR3 is TGCAGCGTTGAAAGATGGGCAGGGGACTATGGCTACACCTTC.

This clone was detected only a few times. The V call is TRBV5-1, the J call TRBJ2-3; the match to TRBD2 covers 11 bases. Looked up from germline, CDR1 is SGHRS and CDR2 is YFSETQ. The CDR3 has 16 amino acids. V was pared by 4 bases and J by 6 bases, with 10 bases of the junction left unmatched. The CDR3 here is CASSQDVAGGVDTQYF. The CDR3, as DNA: TGCGCCAGCAGCCAGGATGTAGCGGGAGGGGTGGATACGCAGTATTTT.

This clone was detected only a few times. The CDR3 spells CASSLDGGETQYF. The CDR3 nucleotides read TGTGCCAGCAGCTTAGATGGCGGGGAGACCCAGTACTTC. V and J are TRBV7-3 and TRBJ2-5, with a possible D match to TRBD2 (5 bases). The germline gives CDR1 SGHTA, CDR2 FQGTGA. V was shortened by 2 bases and J by 5 bases, with 9 bases between the two germline ends. The CDR3 sequence is 13 residues long.

This clone was counted between two and nine times. The genes are TRBV7-9 and TRBJ2-2, with D possibly matching TRBD1 (5 bases). Germline assignment: CDR1 SEHNR and CDR2 FQNEAQ (reference sequence). Trimming shortened V by 1 base and J by 4 bases, and 7 bases separated the two germline ends. The CDR3 sequence is 14 residues long. This CDR3 is CASSLGQITGELFF. The CDR3 bases are TGTGCCAGCAGCTTAGGACAGATCACCGGGGAGCTGTTTTTT.

This clone was seen a few times. The CDR3 loop reads CASSQDTGGSPLHF. CDR3 DNA sequence: TGCGCCAGCAGCCAGGACACCGGGGGGTCACCCCTCCACTTT. The chain combines TRBV5-1 with TRBJ1-6, with D perhaps TRBD1 (5 bases). Trimming removed 4 bases from V and 10 bases from J, with 15 bases in between. The CDR3 runs to 14 residues. CDR1 and CDR2 from the germline V gene are SGHRS and YFSETQ.

This clone has just a few counts. The genes are TRBV15 and TRBJ1-5; D gene unclear. The CDR3 runs 15 residues. Germline V lookup: CDR1 LNHNV, CDR2 YYDKDF (reference sequence). The germline V and J ends were trimmed by 0 bases and 2 bases, with 8 bases remaining between them. The CDR3 is CATSRDRRGNQPQHF. The CDR3 DNA reads as TGTGCCACCAGCAGAGATAGGAGGGGCAATCAGCCCCAGCATTTT.

The table lists this clone with many counts. This chain joins TRBV7-2 and TRBJ1-2, with D possibly matching TRBD1 (6 bases). Trimming stripped 5 bases from V and 6 bases from J, with 13 bases between. Germline CDR1 SGHTA, CDR2 FQGNSA. The CDR3 is 13 amino acids. DNA of the CDR3: TGTGCCAGCAGCCCCGGACAGTTGGATGGCTACACCTTC. The encoded protein is CASSPGQLDGYTF.

This clone was counted between two and nine times. V and J are TRBV2 and TRBJ1-6; D is perhaps TRBD1 (5 bases). CDR1 is SNHLY and CDR2 is FYNNEI in the germline V gene. Trimming shortened V by 4 bases and J by 10 bases, and 23 bases separated the two germline ends. There are 17 residues in the CDR3. DNA of the CDR3: TGTGCCAGCAGTGGGGGGGACCGGGGAAGAGGCTACTCACCCCTCCACTTT. Residues: CASSGGDRGRGYSPLHF.

The table lists this clone with a few counts. This rearrangement joins TRBV2 to TRBJ2-5; TRBD1 aligns across 9 bases. The trim removed 7 bases at V and 4 bases at J, leaving 7 bases unmatched. CDR1 SNHLY and CDR2 FYNNEI come from the germline V gene. CDR3 length: 14 residues. CDR3 protein: CASKRTGGGETQYF. DNA of the CDR3: TGTGCCAGCAAAAGAACAGGGGGCGGAGAGACCCAGTACTTC.